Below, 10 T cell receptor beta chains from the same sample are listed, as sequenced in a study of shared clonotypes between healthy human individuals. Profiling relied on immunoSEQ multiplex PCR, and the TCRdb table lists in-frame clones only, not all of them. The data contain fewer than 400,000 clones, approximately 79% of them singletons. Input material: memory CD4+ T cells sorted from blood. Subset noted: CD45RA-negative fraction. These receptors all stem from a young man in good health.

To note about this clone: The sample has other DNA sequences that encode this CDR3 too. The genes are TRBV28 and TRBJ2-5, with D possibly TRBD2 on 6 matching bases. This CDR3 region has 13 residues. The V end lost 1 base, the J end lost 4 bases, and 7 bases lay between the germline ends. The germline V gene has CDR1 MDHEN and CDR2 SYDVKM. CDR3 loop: CASSLSGRETQYF. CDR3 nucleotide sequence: TGTGCCAGCAGTTTATCCGGGAGAGAGACCCAGTACTTC.

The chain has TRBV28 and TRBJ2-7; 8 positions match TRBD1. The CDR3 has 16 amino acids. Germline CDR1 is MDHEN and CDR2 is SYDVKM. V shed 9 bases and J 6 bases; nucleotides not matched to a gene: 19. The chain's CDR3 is CASLSSRGQGLLEQYF. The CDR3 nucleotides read TGTGCCAGTCTCTCGTCCCGAGGACAGGGCTTACTCGAGCAGTACTTC.

CDR3: CAGGVIRETQYF. CDR3 bases: TGTGCCGGGGGGGTTATTCGAGAGACCCAGTACTTC. This chain joins TRBV6-1 and TRBJ2-5; TRBD2 matches 7 bases. The CDR3 extends over 12 amino acids. J was trimmed by 4 bases and V by 11 bases; bases with no gene match: 7. Germline loops: CDR1 MNHNS, CDR2 SASEGT.

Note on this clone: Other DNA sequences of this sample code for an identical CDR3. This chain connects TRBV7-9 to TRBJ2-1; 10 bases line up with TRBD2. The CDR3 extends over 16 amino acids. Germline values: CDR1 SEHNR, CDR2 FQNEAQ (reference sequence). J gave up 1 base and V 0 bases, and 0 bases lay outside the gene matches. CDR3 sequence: CASSLALAGSYNEQFF. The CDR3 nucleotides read TGTGCCAGCAGCTTAGCACTAGCGGGGTCCTACAATGAGCAGTTCTTC.

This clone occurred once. CDR3 sequence (DNA): TGTGCCAGCAGTACGGGACAGGGGTTCGCAGATACGCAGTATTTT. This sequence encodes CASSTGQGFADTQYF. The chain couples TRBV6-1 to TRBJ2-3; 10 bases line up with TRBD1. The CDR3 is 15 amino acids. Germline V gene lookup returns CDR1 MNHNS and CDR2 SASEGT. V was pared by 5 bases and J by 4 bases, with 6 bases of the junction left unmatched.

CDR3 sequence: CASSLLAGGVVSQPQHF. The CDR3 bases are TGTGCCAGCAGTTTATTAGCGGGGGGCGTCGTGAGTCAGCCCCAGCATTTT. V usage is TRBV28 and J usage is TRBJ1-5; possibly TRBD1 for D (6 bases). Germline V gene lookup returns CDR1 MDHEN and CDR2 SYDVKM. This CDR3 comprises 17 residues. Trimming shortened V by 1 base and J by 6 bases, and 19 bases separated the two germline ends.

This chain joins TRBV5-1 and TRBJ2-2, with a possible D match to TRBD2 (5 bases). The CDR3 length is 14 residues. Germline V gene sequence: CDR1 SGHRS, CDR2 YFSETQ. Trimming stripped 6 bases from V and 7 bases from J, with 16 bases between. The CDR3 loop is CASTSQDSHGELFF. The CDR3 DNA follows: TGCGCCAGCACGAGTCAGGACTCCCACGGGGAGCTGTTTTTT.

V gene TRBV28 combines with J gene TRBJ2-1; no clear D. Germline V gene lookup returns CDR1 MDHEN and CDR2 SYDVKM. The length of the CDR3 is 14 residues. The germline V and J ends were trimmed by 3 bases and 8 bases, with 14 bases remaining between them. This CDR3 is CASSFGGVRDEQFF. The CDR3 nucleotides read TGTGCCAGCAGTTTCGGCGGAGTACGCGATGAGCAGTTCTTC.

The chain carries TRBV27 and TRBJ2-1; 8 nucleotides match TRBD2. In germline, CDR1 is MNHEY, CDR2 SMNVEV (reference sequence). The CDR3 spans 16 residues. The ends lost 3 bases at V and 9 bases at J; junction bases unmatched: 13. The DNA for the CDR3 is TGTGCCAGCAGTTTGCGAACCAGCGGGAGATTGTTTGAGCAGTTCTTC. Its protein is CASSLRTSGRLFEQFF.

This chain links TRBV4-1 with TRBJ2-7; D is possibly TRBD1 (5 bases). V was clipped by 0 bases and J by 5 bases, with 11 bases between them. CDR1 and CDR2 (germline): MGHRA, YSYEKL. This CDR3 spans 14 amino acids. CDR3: CASSQEGASNEQYF. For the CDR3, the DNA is TGCGCCAGCAGCCAAGAAGGGGCAAGCAACGAGCAGTACTTC.